A selection of T cell receptor beta chains follows, all from one sample in a study of regulatory T cells in long-lasting Graves disease. One entry per CDR3 protein results from TCRdb running MiXCR on the multiplex PCR reads. Among some 600,000 distinct CDR3 sequences listed, 15% to 20% were seen once. The sample was also linked to a second study, of T cells in Graves' hyperthyroidism and ophthalmopathy.

The specimen was peripheral blood mononuclear cells (PBMCs), collected at new diagnosis, from a patient treated with antithyroid drugs. All receptors come from a man aged 18 to 29 with Graves disease. The CDR3 runs from the conserved cysteine through the conserved F or W. Each record gives: D gene, clone size, CDR3 length, V gene, J gene, CDR3 protein, CDR3 DNA. A D gene is named only where the DNA matches it firmly. Some rows mark clone size as missing; the rest say once, few, many or name a class of expanded clone.

D gene: .; clone size: .; CDR3 length: 13; V gene: TRBV30; J gene: TRBJ2-7; CDR3 protein: CAWTSGIHTEQYF; CDR3 DNA: TGTGCCTGGACAAGTGGAATCCACACCGAGCAGTACTTC
D gene: .; clone size: .; CDR3 length: 15; V gene: TRBV7-2; J gene: TRBJ2-7; CDR3 protein: CASSQLLGTAYEQYF; CDR3 DNA: TGTGCCAGCAGCCAGCTACTAGGGACTGCCTACGAGCAGTACTTC
D gene: .; clone size: .; CDR3 length: 12; V gene: TRBV28; J gene: TRBJ2-7; CDR3 protein: CASSPGFREQYF; CDR3 DNA: TGTGCCAGCAGTCCAGGGTTCCGCGAGCAGTACTTC
D gene: .; clone size: few; CDR3 length: 15; V gene: TRBV5-6; J gene: TRBJ1-1; CDR3 protein: CASNAVGAALTEAFF; CDR3 DNA: TGTGCCAGCAACGCGGTCGGGGCGGCGCTCACTGAAGCTTTCTTT
D gene: TRBD1; clone size: many; CDR3 length: 14; V gene: TRBV2; J gene: TRBJ1-5; CDR3 protein: CASSPDRVGQPQHF; CDR3 DNA: TGTGCCAGCAGTCCAGACAGGGTCGGGCAGCCCCAGCATTTT
D gene: TRBD2; clone size: many; CDR3 length: 15; V gene: TRBV11-3; J gene: TRBJ2-1; CDR3 protein: CASSLEGTSGDQQFF; CDR3 DNA: TGTGCCAGCAGCTTAGAAGGTACTAGCGGGGATCAACAGTTCTTC
D gene: .; clone size: few; CDR3 length: 15; V gene: TRBV29-1; J gene: TRBJ1-3; CDR3 protein: CSVGSGASSGNTIYF; CDR3 DNA: TGCAGCGTCGGCTCAGGGGCCTCCTCTGGAAACACCATATATTTT
D gene: .; clone size: many; CDR3 length: 13; V gene: TRBV28; J gene: TRBJ2-7; CDR3 protein: CASSFSGSYEQYF; CDR3 DNA: TGTGCCAGCAGTTTTTCGGGCAGCTACGAGCAGTACTTC
D gene: TRBD2; clone size: .; CDR3 length: 16; V gene: TRBV20-1; J gene: TRBJ2-1; CDR3 protein: CSASYLAAGLFNEQFF; CDR3 DNA: TGCAGTGCCTCTTATCTAGCAGCGGGGCTTTTCAATGAGCAGTTCTTC
D gene: .; clone size: many; CDR3 length: 13; V gene: TRBV27; J gene: TRBJ2-7; CDR3 protein: CASSSDLTYEQYF; CDR3 DNA: TGTGCCAGCAGTTCGGACCTTACCTACGAGCAGTACTTC
D gene: .; clone size: many; CDR3 length: 16; V gene: TRBV28; J gene: TRBJ2-2; CDR3 protein: CASSPLDTTNTGELFF; CDR3 DNA: TGTGCCAGCAGTCCCTTAGACACGACGAACACCGGGGAGCTGTTTTTT
D gene: .; clone size: .; CDR3 length: 14; V gene: TRBV28; J gene: TRBJ1-1; CDR3 protein: CASRPPEGHTEAFF; CDR3 DNA: TGTGCCAGCAGGCCCCCGGAGGGGCACACTGAAGCTTTCTTT
D gene: TRBD1; clone size: few; CDR3 length: 13; V gene: TRBV20-1; J gene: TRBJ1-4; CDR3 protein: CSAPQGRDEKLFF; CDR3 DNA: TGCAGTGCTCCACAGGGGCGTGATGAAAAACTGTTTTTT
D gene: TRBD1; clone size: .; CDR3 length: 14; V gene: TRBV6-1; J gene: TRBJ1-3; CDR3 protein: CATRTGEAGNTIYF; CDR3 DNA: TGTGCCACCCGAACAGGGGAAGCTGGAAACACCATATATTTT
D gene: .; clone size: .; CDR3 length: 13; V gene: TRBV2; J gene: TRBJ2-7; CDR3 protein: CASSEYRTYEQYF; CDR3 DNA: TGTGCCAGCAGTGAGTACAGAACCTACGAGCAGTACTTC
D gene: .; clone size: .; CDR3 length: 13; V gene: TRBV11-3; J gene: TRBJ2-2; CDR3 protein: CASSLVSPGELFF; CDR3 DNA: TGTGCCAGCAGCTTAGTGAGCCCCGGGGAGCTGTTTTTT
D gene: TRBD1; clone size: many; CDR3 length: 15; V gene: TRBV7-9; J gene: TRBJ1-1; CDR3 protein: CASSLTWDRNTEAFF; CDR3 DNA: TGTGCCAGCAGCTTAACCTGGGACAGAAACACTGAAGCTTTCTTT
D gene: TRBD1; clone size: many; CDR3 length: 13; V gene: TRBV30; J gene: TRBJ2-7; CDR3 protein: CACGTGVSYEQYF; CDR3 DNA: TGTGCCTGTGGGACAGGGGTTTCCTACGAGCAGTACTTC
D gene: .; clone size: .; CDR3 length: 14; V gene: TRBV20-1; J gene: TRBJ1-3; CDR3 protein: CSASAWGAGNTIYF; CDR3 DNA: TGCAGTGCTAGCGCCTGGGGGGCTGGAAACACCATATATTTT
D gene: TRBD2; clone size: many; CDR3 length: 19; V gene: TRBV7-2; J gene: TRBJ2-5; CDR3 protein: CASSPDSASNGRLWETQYF; CDR3 DNA: TGTGCCAGCAGCCCTGACTCGGCTAGCAACGGGAGGCTATGGGAGACCCAGTACTTC
D gene: .; clone size: many; CDR3 length: 13; V gene: TRBV7-2; J gene: TRBJ1-4; CDR3 protein: CASSATGGEKLFF; CDR3 DNA: TGTGCCAGCAGCGCGACAGGAGGAGAAAAACTGTTTTTT
D gene: .; clone size: few; CDR3 length: 13; V gene: TRBV28; J gene: TRBJ2-1; CDR3 protein: CASSLLRVNEQFF; CDR3 DNA: TGTGCCAGCAGTTTACTCAGGGTTAATGAGCAGTTCTTC
D gene: TRBD2; clone size: .; CDR3 length: 16; V gene: TRBV10-3; J gene: TRBJ2-5; CDR3 protein: CAISEPPSGSQETQYF; CDR3 DNA: TGTGCCATCAGTGAACCCCCTAGCGGGAGCCAAGAGACCCAGTACTTC
D gene: .; clone size: many; CDR3 length: 15; V gene: TRBV7-9; J gene: TRBJ2-1; CDR3 protein: CASSPVSGNYNEQFF; CDR3 DNA: TGTGCCAGCAGCCCCGTTTCCGGGAATTACAATGAGCAGTTCTTC
D gene: .; clone size: .; CDR3 length: 15; V gene: TRBV20-1; J gene: TRBJ1-5; CDR3 protein: CSARRRAGSNQPQHF; CDR3 DNA: TGCAGTGCTAGAAGGCGGGCAGGAAGCAATCAGCCCCAGCATTTT
D gene: .; clone size: few; CDR3 length: 17; V gene: TRBV7-9; J gene: TRBJ1-2; CDR3 protein: CASSLEGPGDRGAGYTF; CDR3 DNA: TGTGCCAGCAGCTTAGAAGGGCCCGGGGACCGAGGGGCTGGCTACACCTTC
D gene: .; clone size: many; CDR3 length: 16; V gene: TRBV12-3/TRBV12-4; J gene: TRBJ2-1; CDR3 protein: CASSSYPPDRNNEQFF; CDR3 DNA: TGTGCCAGCAGTTCCTACCCACCGGACAGAAATAATGAGCAGTTCTTC
D gene: TRBD1; clone size: few; CDR3 length: 17; V gene: TRBV2; J gene: TRBJ1-2; CDR3 protein: CASSSPPGQGANYGYTF; CDR3 DNA: TGTGCCAGCAGTAGTCCCCCGGGACAGGGGGCGAACTATGGCTACACCTTC
D gene: .; clone size: few; CDR3 length: 14; V gene: TRBV28; J gene: TRBJ1-4; CDR3 protein: CASSRTEENEKLFF; CDR3 DNA: TGTGCCAGCAGTCGGACCGAAGAAAATGAAAAACTGTTTTTT
D gene: .; clone size: many; CDR3 length: 18; V gene: TRBV11-3; J gene: TRBJ2-1; CDR3 protein: CASSYGSLAGWSNEQQFF; CDR3 DNA: TGTGCCAGCAGCTATGGGTCCCTCGCGGGATGGAGCAATGAACAGCAGTTCTTC
D gene: .; clone size: .; CDR3 length: 15; V gene: TRBV2; J gene: TRBJ1-6; CDR3 protein: CASKSASSYNSPLHF; CDR3 DNA: TGTGCCAGCAAAAGCGCGAGCTCCTATAATTCACCCCTCCACTTT
D gene: TRBD1; clone size: many; CDR3 length: 14; V gene: TRBV11-2; J gene: TRBJ1-5; CDR3 protein: CASSAGQGDQPQHF; CDR3 DNA: TGTGCCAGCAGTGCGGGACAGGGCGATCAGCCCCAGCATTTT
D gene: TRBD2; clone size: many; CDR3 length: 15; V gene: TRBV28; J gene: TRBJ2-1; CDR3 protein: CASRGGGDSYNEQFF; CDR3 DNA: TGTGCCAGCAGGGGGGGGGGGGACTCTTACAATGAGCAGTTCTTC
D gene: .; clone size: many; CDR3 length: 15; V gene: TRBV6-2/TRBV6-3; J gene: TRBJ2-7; CDR3 protein: CASSENIQESYEQYF; CDR3 DNA: TGTGCCAGCAGCGAGAACATCCAAGAAAGCTACGAGCAGTACTTC
D gene: TRBD1; clone size: many; CDR3 length: 17; V gene: TRBV27; J gene: TRBJ1-1; CDR3 protein: CASRRQGDTYLNTEAFF; CDR3 DNA: TGTGCCAGCAGGCGACAGGGGGACACGTACCTGAACACTGAAGCTTTCTTT
D gene: .; clone size: few; CDR3 length: 15; V gene: TRBV7-9; J gene: TRBJ2-6; CDR3 protein: CASSLGQSGANVLTF; CDR3 DNA: TGTGCCAGCAGCTTAGGCCAGTCCGGGGCCAACGTCCTGACTTTC
D gene: .; clone size: few; CDR3 length: 18; V gene: TRBV7-9; J gene: TRBJ1-1; CDR3 protein: CASSKLAFKGGRETEAFF; CDR3 DNA: TGTGCCAGCAGCAAACTAGCTTTTAAGGGAGGGCGTGAGACTGAAGCTTTCTTT
D gene: .; clone size: .; CDR3 length: 12; V gene: TRBV20-1; J gene: TRBJ1-2; CDR3 protein: CSARDQTGKYTF; CDR3 DNA: TGCAGTGCTAGAGATCAGACAGGAAAATACACCTTC
D gene: .; clone size: many; CDR3 length: 15; V gene: TRBV28; J gene: TRBJ2-5; CDR3 protein: CASTPWGAPGETQYF; CDR3 DNA: TGTGCCAGCACCCCTTGGGGAGCGCCGGGAGAGACCCAGTACTTC
D gene: TRBD2; clone size: few; CDR3 length: 16; V gene: TRBV20-1; J gene: TRBJ2-7; CDR3 protein: CSARTSGRAVTYEQYF; CDR3 DNA: TGCAGTGCCAGGACTAGCGGGAGGGCCGTAACCTACGAGCAGTACTTC
D gene: .; clone size: .; CDR3 length: 14; V gene: TRBV5-8; J gene: TRBJ2-7; CDR3 protein: CASSLFGGNYEQYF; CDR3 DNA: TGTGCCAGCAGCTTGTTTGGCGGGAACTACGAGCAGTACTTC
D gene: TRBD2; clone size: .; CDR3 length: 17; V gene: TRBV20-1; J gene: TRBJ2-7; CDR3 protein: CSAKKLAGEEWAYEQYF; CDR3 DNA: TGCAGTGCTAAGAAACTAGCGGGAGAAGAGTGGGCCTACGAGCAGTACTTC